This T cell receptor (beta chain) derives from a study of PD-L1 blockade in urothelial cancer (dated by TCRdb to 2016 to 2017). A note on the overall study: Every patient began therapy in about 2014 and was given atezolizumab 1,200 mg intravenously every 3 weeks. About nine tenths of the roughly 29 patients were identified as males with urothelial cancer of bladder origin, and a prior smoking history was reported by 18 of 29 patients. Patients had an ECOG performance status of 0 or 1 and had received between 0 and 3 prior chemotherapy regimens. Blood samples were analyzed 3 weeks after the start of treatment (second dose) and 6 weeks after the start of treatment. Blood samples yielded a median of approximately 150,000 T cells and around 83,000 unique TCRs, with median clonality 0.080. Somatic, immune and clinical correlates of response to PD-L1 blockade with atezolizumab in urothelial cancer were the focus of an exploratory multi-omic analysis. Pretreatment tumor samples and matched peripheral blood, collected serially before and after atezolizumab treatment, underwent TCR sequencing. Durable clinical benefit was defined as progression-free survival longer than 6 months, and TCR features were also tested against progression-free and overall survival. In the same patients, pretreatment tumors underwent whole exome sequencing and RNA sequencing in addition to TCR sequencing. Durable clinical benefit was achieved by nine patients and was not achieved by 20 patients. Approximately 30 patients had pretreatment blood TCR-seq, about 24 had at least one posttreatment blood collection, and about 24 had tumor TCR-seq. Overall study results and their limits: A pretreatment peripheral blood TCR clonality below the median was linked to improved progression-free and overall survival. Because the sample size was small (n of about 30) and many exploratory analyses were performed, the results are intended to be hypothesis-generating. Among patients with durable benefit, tumor-associated TCR clones showed greater expansion in peripheral blood 3 weeks after treatment started (n ≈ 20, p = 0.022).

Reading the label with the study, this specimen's time point is: pretreatment peripheral blood. A cohort of around 29 patients with locally advanced or metastatic urothelial carcinoma, treated at Memorial Sloan Kettering on a trial protocol, was included. Peripheral blood mononuclear cells were collected from each patient pretreatment and during treatment, giving between 1 and 8 total time points per patient. The Qiagen DNeasy Blood extraction kit was used to purify genomic DNA from total PBMCs and from tumor samples. PBMCs were collected pretreatment and during treatment, and were isolated and stored as previously described. The germline V gene encodes CDR1 SNHLY and CDR2 FYNNEI. The CDR3 spans 15 residues, from the cysteine through the phenylalanine. Of the read, only the CDR3 DNA is kept; its 45 bases are in frame from base 1. Relative to germline, V is missing 3 bases and J is missing 1 base, with 5 bases of the junction outside any gene match.

Synthetic TCR analog templates were spiked into each PCR so that absolute template abundance could be estimated from read counts. The immunoSEQ assay was used to amplify TCRbeta CDR3 regions from genomic DNA with bias-controlled V and J gene primers. Sequencing of rearranged TCRbeta segments was performed at approximately 20X coverage. On the authors' methods: Clustering was used to correct sequencing errors, and CDR3s were annotated against IMGT to assign V, D and J genes. Out-of-frame and stop-codon sequences were excluded, and only productive TCRbeta rearrangements were used in downstream analyses. Clonality was computed as one minus Shannon entropy normalized by the log of the number of unique productive sequences. Fisher's exact test with Benjamini-Hochberg correction, at a threshold of adjusted p below 0.01, was used to find clones that differed between time points or between blood and tumor. The table comes from immuneACCESS by way of TCRdb, which keeps in-frame sequences with V and J called. Part of the clones is missing from these tables; in studies checked, under half for an unresolved V gene and the rest for unknown reasons. The D gene and trimming were derived from the DNA, and the V and J assignments and clone size from that table. The sample contains roughly 56,000 clones, 70% to 90% of them found a single time. The top ten clones comprise around 20% of the sample.

To note about this clone: Its antigen remains undetermined. No base-level quality is on record; no much larger clone is a single base apart.

The receptor chain draws on TRBV2 and TRBJ2-5; 7 of the junction bases match TRBD2. Sequenced material: PBMCs, taken around atezolizumab (anti-PD-L1) treatment. The clonotype originates from a man in his sixties with urothelial cancer. The CDR3 in this case is CASSERGTTQETQYF. The DNA is as follows: TGTGCCAGCAGTGAGCGGGGGACGACCCAAGAGACCCAGTACTTC.